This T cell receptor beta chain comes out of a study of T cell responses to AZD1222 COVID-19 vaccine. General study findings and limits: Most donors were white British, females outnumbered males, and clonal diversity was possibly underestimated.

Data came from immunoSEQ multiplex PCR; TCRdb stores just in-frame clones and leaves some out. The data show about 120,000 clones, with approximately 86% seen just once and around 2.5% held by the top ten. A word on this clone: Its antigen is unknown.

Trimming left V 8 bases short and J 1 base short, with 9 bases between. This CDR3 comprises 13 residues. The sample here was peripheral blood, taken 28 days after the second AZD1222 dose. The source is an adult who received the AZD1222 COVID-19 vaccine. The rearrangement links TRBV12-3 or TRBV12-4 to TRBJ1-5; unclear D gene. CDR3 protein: CASGEKSNQPQHF. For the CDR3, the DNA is TGTGCCAGCGGAGAAAAGAGCAATCAGCCCCAGCATTTT.